These 29 T cell receptor beta chains came from one sample sequenced in a study of vaccination effects on CD4 cells after COVID-19. Antigens of these TCRs are unknown. Method: immunoSEQ multiplex PCR; TCRdb's copy keeps in-frame clones and lacks some. The sample carries approximately 74,000 clones, roughly 73% recorded once. Culturing for about 9 days preceded CD4+ T cell isolation. Participants were vaccinated with two doses of either the BNT162b2 or mRNA-1273 vaccine. The material sequenced was CD4+ T cells from PBMCs cultured without peptide, taken after COVID-19 vaccination. The receptors were sampled from a human donor who received a COVID-19 vaccine.

This chain joins TRBV7-9 and TRBJ1-3; D remains ambiguous. There are 15 residues in the CDR3. Germline V gene lookup returns CDR1 SEHNR and CDR2 FQNEAQ (reference sequence). V dropped 4 bases and J dropped 3 bases, with 13 bases sitting between them. The CDR3, as DNA: TGTGCCAGCAGCTCCCTTTTCGGGGTTGGAAACACCATATATTTT. This translates into CASSSLFGVGNTIYF.

The chain links TRBV5-1 to TRBJ1-1; D unresolved. CDR1 is SGHRS, CDR2 YFSETQ, per germline. This CDR3 contains 15 residues. V lost 0 bases and J 1 base, leaving 10 bases between the germline ends. CDR3 sequence reads: CASSLDISKNTEAFF. CDR3 DNA sequence: TGCGCCAGCAGCTTGGACATCTCAAAGAACACTGAAGCTTTCTTT.

The V and J genes are TRBV3-1 (or the pseudogene TRBV3-2) and TRBJ1-2, with 7 bases fitting TRBD1. Germline V gene sequence: CDR1 LGHDT, CDR2 YNNKEL (reference sequence). The J segment lost 4 bases and the V segment lost 4 bases, leaving 3 bases of the junction unmatched. The CDR3 is 13 residues long. CDR3: CASSLGQFYGYTF. The CDR3 nucleotides are TGTGCCAGCAGCCTGGGACAGTTCTATGGCTACACCTTC.

J is TRBJ1-2 and V is TRBV5-4, with D possibly matching TRBD1 (5 bases). Trimming removed 8 bases at V and 1 base at J, with 15 bases between. CDR1 is SGHNT, CDR2 YYREEE, per germline (reference sequence). CDR3 size: 14 residues. The CDR3 nucleotides are TGTGCCAGTGCGTCGGGACCCAATAACTATGGCTACACCTTC. It encodes CASASGPNNYGYTF.

A few counts support this clone. The CDR3 DNA is TGTGCCTGGGGGGCGAGAGGGAGACTAAATCAGCCCCAGCATTTT. It yields the protein CAWGARGRLNQPQHF. The J gene is TRBJ1-5, the V gene TRBV30; D is perhaps TRBD1 (5 bases). Deletions cut 5 bases from V and 4 bases from J, with 18 bases between. CDR1 and CDR2 (germline): GTSNPN, SVGIG (reference sequence). This CDR3 is 15 amino acids long. Full variable domain (missing parts from reference TRBV30 and TRBJ1-5): SQTIHQWPATLVQPVGSPLSLECTVEGTSNPNLYWYRQAAGRGLQLLFYSVGIGQISSEVPQNLSASRPQDRQFILSSKKLLLSDSGFYLCAWGARGRLNQPQHFGDGTRLSIL.

V usage is TRBV18 and J usage is TRBJ1-4; no clear D gene. The CDR3 has 16 amino acids. Trimming took 3 bases from V and 7 from J, leaving 18 bases between them. Germline values: CDR1 KGHSH, CDR2 LQKENI. The CDR3 loop is CASSPYSDPVGEKLFF. The CDR3 nucleotides read TGTGCCAGCTCACCCTATAGCGATCCTGTCGGTGAAAAACTGTTTTTT.

The chain couples TRBV2 to TRBJ1-6; TRBD1 agrees at 8 bases. The germline V gene encodes CDR1 SNHLY and CDR2 FYNNEI. CDR3 length: 16 amino acids. With V trimmed by 3 bases and J by 7 bases, 8 bases remained unmatched. In nucleotides, the CDR3 is TGTGCCAGCAGTGATACGGACAGGGTGGGAAATTCACCCCTCCACTTT. The encoded protein is CASSDTDRVGNSPLHF.

The J gene is TRBJ2-5, the V gene TRBV5-1, with D uncertain. V was cut by 0 bases and J by 5 bases, with 11 bases left in between. The CDR3 spans 14 residues. Germline-derived CDR1 and CDR2 are SGHRS and YFSETQ. In DNA form, the CDR3 reads TGCGCCAGCAGCTTGGGAAAGGGTGAGGAGACCCAGTACTTC. Its protein is CASSLGKGEETQYF.

This rearrangement joins TRBV5-4 to TRBJ2-3, with D perhaps matching TRBD2 (5 bases). V was shortened by 2 bases and J by 6 bases, with 16 bases between the two germline ends. This CDR3 is built from 15 residues. The V gene's germline CDR1 is SGHNT and CDR2 YYREEE (reference sequence). CDR3 loop: CASSFNVGGSDTQYF. In nucleotides, the CDR3 is TGTGCCAGCAGCTTTAATGTAGGAGGATCGGATACGCAGTATTTT.

The rearrangement uses TRBV30 and TRBJ1-2; TRBD1 is a possible D gene (6 bases). Between the trimmed V and J ends, which lost 3 bases and 8 bases, there was a span of 16 bases. Looked up from germline, CDR1 is GTSNPN and CDR2 is SVGIG (reference sequence). The CDR3 is 13 amino acids. CDR3 region: CAWRDGARGGYTF. The CDR3 DNA follows: TGTGCCTGGAGGGACGGGGCGAGGGGGGGCTACACCTTC.

The chain recombines TRBV6-5 with TRBJ1-3; D unresolved. V was trimmed by 5 bases and J by 0 bases, leaving 8 bases between them. The CDR3 length is 14 residues. Germline V gene sequence: CDR1 MNHEY, CDR2 SVGAGI. The CDR3 nucleotides are TGTGCCAGCAGTCGGGCCTTCTCTGGAAACACCATATATTTT. It yields the protein CASSRAFSGNTIYF.

V gene TRBV6-4 combines with J gene TRBJ2-3; TRBD2 matches at 11 bases. Trimming at V came to 5 bases and at J to 1 base, leaving 2 bases not matched to a gene. Germline CDR1 is MRHNA and CDR2 is SNTAGT. The CDR3 has 15 amino acids. CDR3 nucleotides: TGTGCCAGCAGTCTTAGCGGGGGGGGCACAGATACGCAGTATTTT. Translated: CASSLSGGGTDTQYF.

The chain couples TRBV24-1 to TRBJ1-4; D remains ambiguous. This CDR3 region has 15 residues. The V end was cut by 2 bases, the J end by 8 bases, with 14 bases between. From germline, CDR1 is KGHDR and CDR2 SFDVKD. The CDR3 nucleotides read TGTGCCACCAGTGATTCCCGGGGATCGGCGGAAAAACTGTTTTTT. Its protein is CATSDSRGSAEKLFF.

V is TRBV11-2 and J is TRBJ1-1; D might be TRBD1 (5 bases). Germline CDR1 reads SGHAT; CDR2 reads FQNNGV. The CDR3 is 15 amino acids. Trimming stripped 5 bases from V and 2 bases from J, with 15 bases between. CDR3 in amino acids: CASSPVAGPNTEAFF. The CDR3 coding sequence is TGTGCCAGCAGCCCGGTAGCGGGGCCTAACACTGAAGCTTTCTTT.

V is TRBV11-1 and J is TRBJ2-7; 8 nucleotides match TRBD2. Germline V gene data show CDR1 as SGHAT and CDR2 as FQDESV (reference sequence). This CDR3 contains 13 residues. V gave up 3 bases and J gave up 3 bases; unmatched junction bases: 1. CDR3 sequence reads: CASSFGGGYEQYV. The CDR3 nucleotides are TGTGCCAGCAGCTTCGGGGGGGGCTACGAGCAGTACGTC.

This clone was recorded once. The CDR3 region has the DNA TGTGCCAGCAGTCGGGACCGGTTGGATGGCTACACCTTC. Protein sequence: CASSRDRLDGYTF. V usage is TRBV28 and J usage is TRBJ1-2; maybe TRBD1 (5 bases). Per germline, CDR1 MDHEN and CDR2 SYDVKM. CDR3 length: 13 residues. Between the trimmed V and J ends, which lost 5 bases and 6 bases, there was a span of 13 bases.

This clone was seen more than once but under ten times. This chain connects TRBV18 to TRBJ1-6; D might be TRBD1 (6 bases). The CDR3 loop spans 14 amino acids. The germline V and J ends were trimmed by 2 bases and 14 bases, with 16 bases remaining between them. Germline CDR1 reads KGHSH; CDR2 reads LQKENI. As DNA, the CDR3 is TGTGCCAGCTCACCAAGGAGGGGGGTAGAGTCCCTCCACTTT. Its translation is CASSPRRGVESLHF.

The chain employs TRBV6-1 and TRBJ1-4; D uncertain. The germline V gene encodes CDR1 MNHNS and CDR2 SASEGT. The CDR3 extends over 11 amino acids. Trimming left V 2 bases short and J 10 bases short, with 5 bases between. CDR3 region: CASSEMGKLFF. CDR3 bases: TGTGCCAGCAGTGAAATGGGAAAACTGTTTTTT.

The chain is built from TRBV5-4 and TRBJ1-2, with D perhaps matching TRBD1 (6 bases). CDR3 size: 14 residues. Trimming cost V 3 bases and J 5 bases, with 14 bases left between them. From germline, CDR1 is SGHNT and CDR2 YYREEE (reference sequence). The CDR3 nucleotides are TGTGCCAGCAGCTCGGATTTGGGGGCATATGGCTACACCTTC. It codes for CASSSDLGAYGYTF.

The chain employs TRBV7-8 and TRBJ1-1; the D is unclear. The germline V gene encodes CDR1 SGHVS and CDR2 FQNEAQ. Trimming removed 5 bases from V and 1 base from J, with 11 bases in between. CDR3 size: 14 residues. CDR3 sequence reads: CASSPRTANTEAFF. The CDR3 region has the DNA TGTGCCAGCAGCCCGAGGACGGCGAACACTGAAGCTTTCTTT.

The chain has TRBV12-5 and TRBJ1-1; possible D gene TRBD1, 6 bases. V was shortened by 0 bases and J by 2 bases, with 19 bases between the two germline ends. Germline CDR1 is LGHNT and CDR2 is FRNRAP. The CDR3 totals 18 residues. The CDR3 DNA is TGTGCTAGTGGTTTGGTCCTCGGACAGTTCAGGGAAAACACTGAAGCTTTCTTT. It yields the protein CASGLVLGQFRENTEAFF.

The table lists this clone with a count of one. The genes are TRBV3-1 (or the pseudogene TRBV3-2) and TRBJ2-3; 9 bases are a match to TRBD1. This CDR3 has 15 amino acids. Germline CDR1 and CDR2: LGHDT and YNNKEL (reference sequence). The V gene end was trimmed by 5 bases and the J gene end by 1 base; junction bases not matched to a gene: 4. CDR3 DNA sequence: TGTGCCAGCAGCGTAACAGGGGGCGGCACAGATACGCAGTATTTT. It is translated as CASSVTGGGTDTQYF.

The chain joins TRBV28 to TRBJ2-6; D is unresolved. V lost 3 bases to trimming and J lost 4 bases, with 10 bases between them. The CDR3 extends over 15 amino acids. Germline-derived CDR1 and CDR2 are MDHEN and SYDVKM. The CDR3: CASSFSRAGANVLTF. CDR3 nucleotides: TGTGCCAGCAGTTTTAGTAGGGCCGGGGCCAACGTCCTGACTTTC.

The chain carries TRBV6-5 and TRBJ1-6; weak D call: TRBD1 (6 bases). Germline V CDR1 and CDR2: MNHEY, SVGAGI. The CDR3 has 14 amino acids. Deletions cut 6 bases from V and 9 bases from J, with 15 bases between. CDR3 in amino acids: CASSLEGGASPLHF. The DNA for the CDR3 is TGTGCCAGCAGCCTGGAGGGGGGAGCTTCACCCCTCCACTTT.

The V call is TRBV19, the J call TRBJ2-3, with TRBD2 as a possible D gene (5 bases). Germline V gene sequence: CDR1 LNHDA, CDR2 SQIVND (reference sequence). Trimming stripped 1 base from V and 3 bases from J, with 11 bases between. CDR3 length: 15 amino acids. The CDR3, as DNA: TGTGCCAGTAGTATAGGGAATCCGGGGACAGATACGCAGTATTTT. Its protein is CASSIGNPGTDTQYF.

CDR3 protein: CAWSVARETQYF. In DNA, the CDR3 is TGTGCCTGGAGTGTTGCGAGAGAGACCCAGTACTTC. V gene TRBV30 combines with J gene TRBJ2-5; no clear D. CDR3 length: 12 residues. The V end lost 0 bases, the J end lost 4 bases, and 6 bases lay between the germline ends. Germline assignment: CDR1 GTSNPN and CDR2 SVGIG (reference sequence).

V is TRBV11-1 and J is TRBJ2-1; 14 nucleotides line up with TRBD2. From germline, CDR1 is SGHAT and CDR2 FQDESV (reference sequence). The length of the CDR3 is 16 residues. The ends lost 6 bases at V and 9 bases at J; junction bases unmatched: 10. The DNA for the CDR3 is TGTGCCAGCAGTTCACGACTAGCGGGGGGGAGCGGTGAGCAGTTCTTC. As protein: CASSSRLAGGSGEQFF. Full variable domain (outside the CDR3, taken from reference TRBV11-1 and TRBJ2-1): EAEVAQSPRYKITEKSQAVAFWCDPISGHATLYWYRQILGQGPELLVQFQDESVVDDSQLPKDRFSAERLKGVDSTLKIQPAELGDSAMYLCASSSRLAGGSGEQFFGPGTRLTVL.

CDR3 in DNA: TGTGCCAGCAGCCCCCCGGGAGGCGAGAATGAGCAGTTCTTC. Residues: CASSPPGGENEQFF. V and J are TRBV7-2 and TRBJ2-1; 7 bases are a match to TRBD2. The CDR3 has 14 residues. Germline V lookup: CDR1 SGHTA, CDR2 FQGNSA. With 5 bases clipped from V and 7 bases from J, the junction kept 8 bases outside the gene matches.

The CDR3: CASSYQSHEQYV. The CDR3 bases are TGTGCCAGCAGTTACCAGTCGCACGAGCAGTACGTC. The chain is built from TRBV6-2 or TRBV6-3 and TRBJ2-7; D gene uncertain. This CDR3 is 12 amino acids long. V was pared by 2 bases and J by 5 bases, with 7 bases between. From germline, CDR1 is MNHEY and CDR2 SVGEGT.